The clone carrying this T cell receptor beta chain has at least ten counts. Antigen specificity is unknown. Orbital computed tomography and thyroid ultrasound, along with TRAb, serum thyroxine and clinical symptoms, underpinned diagnosis. PBMCs were obtained from roughly 9.5 ml of fresh peripheral blood. Amplification of the TCR beta CDR3 regions used RNA transcripts (as template). An initial RT-PCR round employing HTBI primers preceded a second-round multiplex PCR. TCRdb processed the multiplex PCR reads anew with MiXCR; each CDR3 protein has one entry. The data hold 40,000 to 45,000 distinct CDR3 sequences, with more than 45% observed a single time. This record comes from a study of Graves' ophthalmopathy and Graves' hyperthyroidism. About the research overall: Ahead of any treatment, peripheral blood was obtained at the initial diagnosis.

The CDR3 contains 16 residues. V lost 6 bases, J lost 0 bases, and 15 bases lay in between. Per germline, CDR1 MNHEY and CDR2 SVGAGI. Overall study results and limits: The model forecast ophthalmopathy progression, reaching under 71% sensitivity and approximately 79% specificity.

The material sequenced was peripheral blood. The receptor was isolated from an adult man with Graves' ophthalmopathy. The chain links TRBV6-5 to TRBJ1-3; no clear D. The CDR3 DNA sequence: TGTGCCAGCAGCTCTCCTCAGTGGGGCTCTGGAAACACCATATATTTT. The encoded protein is CASSSPQWGSGNTIYF.